These T cell receptor beta chains were read from a single sample in a study of blood T cell repertoires in COVID-19. Produced via immunoSEQ multiplex PCR; TCRdb's table is partial and in-frame only. The sample comprises about 130,000 clones, approximately 83% of which are singletons, and about 7% rests with the top ten. The sequenced material came from peripheral blood. Every receptor here comes from a man of 80 years or more with active or convalescent COVID-19. CDR3s include the opening cysteine and the closing phenylalanine or tryptophan. D genes are given only for firm matches. Clone size appears in some rows only: once, few, many, or a class for an expanded clone.

clone size	CDR3 length	V gene	D gene	J gene	CDR3 protein	CDR3 DNA
-	15	TRBV6-5	-	TRBJ1-2	CASRPQGRANYGYTF	TGTGCCAGCAGGCCTCAGGGAAGAGCTAACTATGGCTACACCTTC
-	15	TRBV4-1	-	TRBJ2-3	CASSQEGRGGDTQYF	TGCGCCAGCAGCCAAGAGGGTAGGGGGGGGGATACGCAGTATTTT
once	20	TRBV4-2	TRBD2	TRBJ2-1	CASSQDWAVAGQSSYNEQFF	TGTGCCAGCAGCCAAGATTGGGCGGTAGCGGGGCAGAGCTCCTACAATGAGCAGTTCTTC
-	15	TRBV7-8	-	TRBJ1-2	CASSIDRWGGDGYTF	TGTGCCAGCAGCATAGACAGGTGGGGGGGTGATGGCTACACCTTC
-	13	TRBV5-6	-	TRBJ1-2	CASSVDRHYGYTF	TGTGCCAGCAGCGTAGACAGACACTATGGCTACACCTTC
-	15	TRBV27	-	TRBJ2-7	CASSFRGLPYYEQYF	TGTGCCAGCAGTTTTCGTGGTCTCCCCTACTACGAGCAGTACTTC
-	12	TRBV30	-	TRBJ1-2	CAFGDRDYGYTF	TGTGCCTTCGGGGATCGAGACTATGGCTACACCTTC
once	13	TRBV7-2	TRBD1	TRBJ1-1	CASSFLGQGSTFF	TGTGCCAGCAGCTTTCTGGGACAGGGATCGACTTTCTTT
-	15	TRBV15	TRBD1	TRBJ1-4	CATSLRDSLNEKLFF	TGTGCCACCAGCCTTCGGGACAGTCTTAATGAAAAACTGTTTTTT
-	15	TRBV15	TRBD2	TRBJ2-2	CATSGSGRAAGELFF	TGTGCCACCAGCGGTAGCGGGAGGGCCGCGGGGGAGCTGTTTTTT
once	13	TRBV5-8	-	TRBJ2-1	CASSYDTPRGQFF	TGTGCCAGCAGCTATGACACCCCTCGTGGGCAGTTCTTC
-	16	TRBV7-3	-	TRBJ1-2	CASSSTGGTPYYGYTF	TGTGCCAGCAGCTCCACGGGGGGAACTCCCTACTATGGCTACACCTTC
once	14	TRBV7-2	-	TRBJ2-7	CASRRSQGGYEQYF	TGTGCCAGCAGACGATCGCAGGGAGGCTACGAGCAGTACTTC
-	11	TRBV3-1/TRBV3-2	-	TRBJ2-2	CASGVTGELFF	TGTGCCAGCGGAGTTACCGGGGAGCTGTTTTTT
-	14	TRBV27	-	TRBJ1-1	CASSPPGRVKEAFF	TGTGCCAGCAGTCCCCCCGGCAGGGTCAAGGAAGCTTTCTTT
few	12	TRBV6-5	TRBD1	TRBJ1-2	CASRQGTWGYTF	TGTGCCAGCCGACAGGGAACGTGGGGCTACACCTTC
-	15	TRBV3-1/TRBV3-2	-	TRBJ2-5	CASSLRADTQETQYF	TGTGCCAGCAGCCTTCGGGCGGACACACAAGAGACCCAGTACTTC
once	15	TRBV27	-	TRBJ1-1	CASRLSGGTNTEAFF	TGTGCCAGCAGACTCTCCGGGGGAACTAACACTGAAGCTTTCTTT
many	13	TRBV11-1	-	TRBJ2-2	CASSRVNTGELFF	TGTGCCAGCAGCCGAGTGAACACCGGGGAGCTGTTTTTT